The 19 T cell receptor beta chains reported below all come from one sample, sequenced in a study of blood T cell repertoires in COVID-19. Generated by immunoSEQ multiplex PCR, the TCRdb table keeps only in-frame clones and is missing some. The table has 100,000 to 150,000 clones, 75% to 85% seen once. Source material: peripheral blood. These TCRs come from a man aged 35-49 years with active or convalescent COVID-19.

This rearrangement joins TRBV27 to TRBJ2-1; no clear D. The CDR3 extends over 13 amino acids. Germline lookup yields CDR1 MNHEY and CDR2 SMNVEV (reference sequence). Deletions cut 5 bases from V and 8 bases from J, with 13 bases between. The CDR3 nucleotides read TGTGCCAGCAGTCATTTGTCGGCGGATGAGCAGTTCTTC. Its translation: CASSHLSADEQFF.

J is TRBJ1-1 and V is TRBV11-2; D perhaps matches TRBD1 (5 bases). The germline V gene encodes CDR1 SGHAT and CDR2 FQNNGV. This CDR3 comprises 14 residues. V was shortened by 5 bases and J by 6 bases, with 16 bases between the two germline ends. Written as DNA, the CDR3 is TGTGCCAGCAGCCCCTCCTCTGGGGCCCCTGAAGCTTTCTTT. This sequence encodes CASSPSSGAPEAFF.

The chain couples TRBV6-6 to TRBJ2-7; tentative D call: TRBD2 (6 bases). The V and J ends lost 4 bases and 6 bases respectively, with 16 bases between them. The CDR3 runs to 14 residues. CDR1 MNHNY and CDR2 SVGAGI come from the germline V gene (reference sequence). CDR3 loop: CASSFGTGAGEQYF. The CDR3 region has the DNA TGTGCCAGCAGTTTTGGGACTGGGGCCGGCGAGCAGTACTTC.

The genes are TRBV27 and TRBJ2-1; TRBD2 might be the D (6 bases). Germline V lookup: CDR1 MNHEY, CDR2 SMNVEV (reference sequence). Trimming left V 6 bases short and J 6 bases short, with 15 bases between. CDR3 size: 14 residues. This CDR3 reads CASSLGVAANEQFF. CDR3 nucleotides: TGTGCCAGCAGCTTGGGAGTAGCGGCCAATGAGCAGTTCTTC.

V usage is TRBV19 and J usage is TRBJ1-3; D is perhaps TRBD1 (6 bases). There are 14 residues in the CDR3. Trimming pared 9 bases from V and 3 bases from J, leaving 15 bases between. CDR1 and CDR2 from the germline V gene are LNHDA and SQIVND (reference sequence). The CDR3 sequence is CASLRGVGGNTIYF. In DNA form, the CDR3 reads TGTGCCAGCCTCAGGGGAGTGGGTGGAAACACCATATATTTT.

The chain has TRBV9 and TRBJ2-1, with D maybe TRBD2 (5 bases). Germline CDR1 is SGDLS and CDR2 is YYNGEE. CDR3 size: 14 residues. V dropped 2 bases and J dropped 4 bases, with 10 bases sitting between them. The CDR3 reads CASSVLADYNEQFF. The CDR3 DNA is TGTGCCAGCAGCGTGCTAGCTGATTACAATGAGCAGTTCTTC.

In DNA form, the CDR3 reads TGTGCCAGCAGCCCCGGACAGCTCAATCAGCCCCAGCATTTT. It specifies CASSPGQLNQPQHF. This chain connects TRBV2 to TRBJ1-5; D perhaps matches TRBD1 (6 bases). This CDR3 comprises 14 residues. V shed 6 bases and J shed 3 bases, with 12 bases lying between them. CDR1 and CDR2 from the germline V gene are SNHLY and FYNNEI.

The DNA of the CDR3 is TGTGCCAGCAGCCGAGGGACAGGCCAACGAACTGAAGCTTTCTTT. It yields the protein CASSRGTGQRTEAFF. The chain recombines TRBV25-1 with TRBJ1-1; TRBD1 matches 8 bases. This CDR3 contains 15 residues. Trimming cost V 6 bases and J 5 bases; bases outside gene matches: 11. Germline CDR1 MGHDK, CDR2 SYGVNS. The complete variable domain, with remaining parts taken from reference TRBV25-1 and TRBJ1-1, reads EADIYQTPRYLVIGTGKKITLECSQTMGHDKMYWYQQDPGMELHLIHYSYGVNSTEKGDLSSESTVSRIRTEHFPLTLESARPSHTSQYLCASSRGTGQRTEAFFGQGTRLTVV.

The chain has TRBV28 and TRBJ1-5; maybe TRBD1 (6 bases). The V and J ends lost 11 bases and 3 bases respectively, with 17 bases between them. The CDR3 totals 14 residues. Germline V gene data show CDR1 as MDHEN and CDR2 as SYDVKM. DNA of the CDR3: TGTGCCGCCTGGGGGTCAGGGGACAATCAGCCCCAGCATTTT. Residues: CAAWGSGDNQPQHF.

The CDR3 sequence: CASSSGTGDNQPQHF. As DNA, the CDR3 is TGTGCCAGCAGCTCCGGGACAGGGGACAATCAGCCCCAGCATTTT. The chain is built from TRBV5-4 and TRBJ1-5, with TRBD1 matching over 10 bases. CDR1 and CDR2 (germline): SGHNT, YYREEE (reference sequence). V shed 3 bases, J shed 3 bases, and the junction held 3 bases outside the gene matches. The CDR3 is 15 residues long.

V gene TRBV24-1 combines with J gene TRBJ2-1; TRBD1 aligns across 12 bases. Germline V CDR1 and CDR2: KGHDR, SFDVKD. V lost 6 bases to trimming and J lost 9 bases; unmatched junction nucleotides: 8. The CDR3 is 15 amino acids. This chain's CDR3 is CATSPGQGARGEQFF. The CDR3 bases are TGTGCCACCAGTCCGGGACAGGGGGCGAGGGGTGAGCAGTTCTTC.

The chain recombines TRBV28 with TRBJ2-7, with 7 bases aligning to TRBD1. The V gene end was trimmed by 4 bases and the J gene end by 3 bases; junction bases not matched to a gene: 6. The CDR3 has 14 residues. Germline CDR1 MDHEN, CDR2 SYDVKM. DNA for the CDR3: TGTGCCAGCAGTTCATACAGGGGACGCTACGAGCAGTACTTC. It specifies CASSSYRGRYEQYF.

The rearrangement links TRBV5-1 to TRBJ1-2; D might be TRBD1 (6 bases). The CDR3 extends over 15 amino acids. Germline loops: CDR1 SGHRS, CDR2 YFSETQ. The V gene lost 2 bases and the J gene lost 0 bases, with 11 bases spanning the gap. For the CDR3, the DNA is TGCGCCAGCAGCTTTGTGGCAGGGGCTAACTATGGCTACACCTTC. It codes for CASSFVAGANYGYTF.

The rearrangement links TRBV6-1 to TRBJ2-2, with 9 bases that match TRBD2. The CDR3 totals 15 residues. V shed 2 bases and J 7 bases; nucleotides not matched to a gene: 5. CDR1 and CDR2 from the germline V gene are MNHNS and SASEGT. CDR3 DNA sequence: TGTGCCAGCAGTGAATCTAGCGGGACTTACGGGGAGCTGTTTTTT. Translated: CASSESSGTYGELFF.

The chain is built from TRBV2 and TRBJ2-3; TRBD2 matches at 14 bases. This CDR3 region has 14 residues. Germline CDR1 is SNHLY and CDR2 is FYNNEI. Losses at the gene ends were 9 bases for V and 3 bases for J; bases not matched to a gene: 2. DNA of the CDR3: TGTGCCAGGGGACTAGCGGGGGAAACAGATACGCAGTATTTT. It codes for CARGLAGETDTQYF.

The chain carries TRBV6-5 and TRBJ2-1; TRBD2 matches at 12 bases. Trimming took 5 bases from V and 6 from J; bases not matched to a gene: 5. The CDR3 loop spans 15 amino acids. From germline, CDR1 is MNHEY and CDR2 SVGAGI. CDR3 DNA sequence: TGTGCCAGCAGTCCAAGGACTAGCGGGATCAATGAGCAGTTCTTC. It encodes CASSPRTSGINEQFF.

CDR3 coding DNA: TGTGCCAGCAGTTTGCGAGCACCCCTCCACTTT. Translation: CASSLRAPLHF. V is TRBV12-3 or TRBV12-4 and J is TRBJ1-6; D is unclear. Deletions cut 3 bases from V and 11 bases from J, with 5 bases between. This CDR3 comprises 11 residues.

This sequence joins TRBV7-9 and TRBJ1-2; D ambiguous. Between the trimmed V and J ends, which lost 3 bases and 0 bases, there was a span of 11 bases. The germline V gene has CDR1 SEHNR and CDR2 FQNEAQ (reference sequence). The CDR3 is 15 residues long. This chain's CDR3 is CASSFLLSSNYGYTF. CDR3 DNA: TGTGCCAGCAGCTTCCTCTTGAGTTCTAACTATGGCTACACCTTC.

The V call is TRBV5-8, the J call TRBJ1-4, with TRBD1 as a possible D gene (6 bases). CDR1 is SGHTS, CDR2 YDEGEE, per germline. V was trimmed by 1 base and J by 1 base, leaving 23 bases between them. The CDR3 has 20 residues. CDR3 DNA: TGTGCCAGCAGCTTGTTCGGGGCAGGGGTAGCACCTGGAACTAATGAAAAACTGTTTTTT. It is translated as CASSLFGAGVAPGTNEKLFF.